The 13 T cell receptor beta chains presented below share a single source sample, sequenced in a study of blood T cell repertoires in COVID-19. Here immunoSEQ multiplex PCR was the method, and the copy in TCRdb shows in-frame clones only, minus some. Among roughly 250,000 clones listed, around 89% were seen once. What was sequenced was peripheral blood. The receptors come from a man aged 25-45 years with acute or convalescent COVID-19.

This clone appeared once. This rearrangement joins TRBV10-3 to TRBJ2-1; 9 nucleotides line up with TRBD1. This CDR3 comprises 15 residues. The germline V gene encodes CDR1 ENHRY and CDR2 SYGVKD. The V segment lost 5 bases and the J segment 7 bases; nucleotides outside the gene matches: 9. CDR3 sequence reads: CAISRPGQGGNEQFF. Written as DNA, the CDR3 is TGTGCCATCAGTCGACCGGGACAGGGTGGGAATGAGCAGTTCTTC.

This chain links TRBV24-1 with TRBJ2-1; a weak D match, TRBD1 (5 bases). V was clipped by 2 bases and J by 8 bases, with 18 bases between them. The CDR3 is 16 amino acids. Germline-derived CDR1 and CDR2 are KGHDR and SFDVKD. The CDR3 DNA reads TGTGCCACCAGTGATTCAGGGAAGTTTGGTGTTGATGAGCAGTTCTTC. It is translated as CATSDSGKFGVDEQFF.

The CDR3 here is CASSLRRTSGPSTDTQYF. For the CDR3, the DNA is TGTGCCAGCAGCTTGAGGAGGACTAGCGGCCCTAGCACAGATACGCAGTATTTT. V and J are TRBV7-8 and TRBJ2-3; 10 bases line up with TRBD2. This CDR3 region has 18 residues. Germline V lookup: CDR1 SGHVS, CDR2 FQNEAQ. Trimming cost V 3 bases and J 0 bases; bases outside gene matches: 9.

The chain combines TRBV5-6 with TRBJ2-2; 10 nucleotides align to TRBD1. After removal of 3 bases from V and 7 bases from J, the junction contained 9 bases not matched to a gene. CDR3 size: 16 residues. Germline V gene data show CDR1 as SGHDT and CDR2 as YYEEEE. The CDR3 protein is CASSSRRQGAGGELFF. The CDR3, as DNA: TGTGCCAGCAGCTCGAGGAGACAGGGGGCGGGCGGGGAGCTGTTTTTT.

The V call is TRBV12-3 or TRBV12-4, the J call TRBJ1-1, with TRBD1 as a possible D gene (6 bases). Trimming left V 6 bases short and J 6 bases short, with 11 bases between. The CDR3 has 12 residues. CDR3 loop: CASSPGTPEAFF. CDR3 DNA: TGTGCCAGCAGCCCCGGGACACCTGAAGCTTTCTTT.

V is TRBV20-1 and J is TRBJ1-6; D unclear. The CDR3 is 14 amino acids. Deletions cut 3 bases from V and 6 bases from J, with 12 bases between. Germline-derived CDR1 and CDR2 are DFQATT and SNEGSKA (reference sequence). The CDR3 spells CSASGGNANSPLHF. In DNA form, the CDR3 reads TGCAGTGCTAGTGGAGGGAATGCTAATTCACCCCTCCACTTT.

This clone was counted a single time. The chain recombines TRBV6-5 with TRBJ1-3; 10 nucleotides align to TRBD1. CDR3 length equals 15 residues. The junction had 5 bases not matched to a gene; V was cut back by 7 bases and J by 2 bases. Germline loops: CDR1 MNHEY, CDR2 SVGAGI. CDR3 sequence: CASTRDRGTGNTIYF. The CDR3 DNA reads TGTGCCAGCACCCGGGACAGGGGAACTGGAAACACCATATATTTT.

This clone appeared a single time. The chain links TRBV15 to TRBJ2-1; 7 bases agree with TRBD1. The ends lost 6 bases at V and 0 bases at J; junction bases unmatched: 17. The CDR3 has 19 residues. Germline loops: CDR1 LNHNV, CDR2 YYDKDF (reference sequence). The CDR3 is CATSVLTPDRWYSYNEQFF. The CDR3, as DNA: TGTGCCACCAGTGTCCTGACCCCGGACAGGTGGTACTCCTACAATGAGCAGTTCTTC.

V and J are TRBV6-5 and TRBJ1-1; D unclear. Germline V CDR1 and CDR2: MNHEY, SVGAGI. V lost 6 bases and J lost 3, with 11 bases in between. The CDR3 sequence is 13 residues long. CDR3 in DNA: TGTGCCAGCAGCCTTCTAATTGACACTGAAGCTTTCTTT. It specifies CASSLLIDTEAFF.

This clone was seen just once. The gene calls are TRBV29-1 and TRBJ1-1, with unresolved D. The V end lost 8 bases, the J end lost 6 bases, and 19 bases lay between the germline ends. The CDR3 sequence is 13 residues long. Germline-derived CDR1 and CDR2 are SQVTM and ANQGSEA. The CDR3 DNA reads TGCAGCCTCTCGGGCGGGAAGTACTCTGAAGCTTTCTTT. Translating it yields CSLSGGKYSEAFF. Using reference TRBV29-1 and TRBJ1-1 for the parts outside the CDR3, the full variable domain is SAVISQKPSRDICQRGTSLTIQCQVDSQVTMMFWYRQQPGQSLTLIATANQGSEATYESGFVIDKFPISRPNLTFSTLTVSNMSPEDSSIYLCSLSGGKYSEAFFGQGTRLTVV.

This clone has only one observation. The chain joins TRBV7-6 to TRBJ2-1; D is possibly TRBD1 (6 bases). Germline lookup yields CDR1 SGHVS and CDR2 FNYEAQ. Trimming left V 4 bases short and J 7 bases short, with 14 bases between. This CDR3 has 14 residues. As DNA, the CDR3 is TGTGCCAGCAGCTCCAACACAGGGAATAATGAGCAGTTCTTC. Protein product: CASSSNTGNNEQFF.

The rearrangement joins TRBV19 to TRBJ1-2; 7 bases match TRBD1. Per the germline V gene, CDR1 is LNHDA and CDR2 is SQIVND (reference sequence). The CDR3 sequence is 13 residues long. V dropped 4 bases and J dropped 4; count of bases not matched to a gene: 3. The CDR3 DNA reads TGTGCCAGTAGTAGGGACAGAAGCTATGGCTACACCTTC. Translated: CASSRDRSYGYTF.

On this clone: The junction and the germline gene differ at one end; a read error may be behind it. The rearrangement uses TRBV6-5 and TRBJ1-3; tentatively, D is TRBD1 (5 bases). This CDR3 is built from 15 residues. Germline V gene data show CDR1 as MNHEY and CDR2 as SVGAGI. Here the CDR3 DNA reads TGTGCTAGCATCCCGTCGGGGGTGGCTGGAAACACCATATATTTT. This encodes CASIPSGVAGNTIYF.